In its sample, the clone carrying this T cell receptor (beta chain) was seen many times. In making TCR cDNA, 5'RACE template switching added a universal primer site and UMIs to it. In TCRdb, the 5' RACE reads were re-called with MiXCR into one record per CDR3 protein. The profile shows approximately 26,000 distinct CDR3 sequences, under 5.5% of them singletons. This specimen belongs to a study of T cells after yellow fever vaccination. CDR3 length: 15 residues. Trimming removed 1 base at V and 4 bases at J, with 13 bases between. Germline V gene data show CDR1 as MGHRA and CDR2 as YSYEKL. Study-wide results and limits: Subsequent booster samples again held most clones from primary vaccination (under 98% CD4, nearly 90% CD8). Abundant clonotypes from the bulk population could contaminate FACS-sorted repertoires.

This sequence was found in a man between 18 and 35 years old who received the YFV17D yellow fever vaccine. Sequenced material: PBMCs, either bulk or a sorted T-cell subset (CD4+, CD8+, memory, or dextramer-sorted; not recorded which), taken on the day of the yellow fever booster vaccination. This chain connects TRBV4-1 to TRBJ1-2; D gene unclear. In DNA, the CDR3 is TGCGCCAGCAGCCAAGTTGCCGCCAGCCTCTATGGCTACACCTTC. Its translation: CASSQVAASLYGYTF.